This T cell receptor (beta chain) emerged from a study of response to subunit inactivated influenza vaccine. Points from the study as a whole: It was the authors' suggestion that each seasonal influenza vaccination recruits few new T cells.

Germline V gene data show CDR1 as KGHDR and CDR2 as SFDVKD. V was clipped by 3 bases and J by 5 bases, with 10 bases between them. This CDR3 is built from 13 residues. A single record per CDR3 protein comes from TCRdb applying MiXCR to the RT-PCR reads. The top ten clones hold roughly a tenth of a sample with about 780,000 distinct CDR3 sequences, under 20% of them seen once. A note on this clonotype: Its cognate antigen is unknown.

The clonotype was recovered from a man in his fifties who received an inactivated influenza vaccine. J is TRBJ2-7 and V is TRBV24-1; D gene ambiguous. The sequenced sample was PBMCs from blood, obtained about 5 days after vaccination. The CDR3 sequence is CATSDGELDEQYF. CDR3 DNA: TGTGCCACCAGTGATGGCGAGCTCGACGAGCAGTACTTC.